This T cell receptor beta chain was profiled in a study of shared clonotypes between healthy human individuals. This clone was counted many times. This CDR3 contains 16 residues. In germline, CDR1 is SGHDT, CDR2 YYEEEE. After removal of 3 bases from V and 6 bases from J, the junction contained 14 bases not matched to a gene. The sorted-subset replicate PCRs were given around 0.2 ug DNA, which is tens of thousands of T cell genomes. Here immunoSEQ multiplex PCR was the method, and the copy in TCRdb shows in-frame clones only, minus some. The sample consists of fewer than 130,000 clones, around 71% of them appearing once.

The chain joins TRBV5-6 to TRBJ2-7, with 8 bases identical to TRBD2. The receptor was derived from a woman aged 25 to 39 in good health. The sample comprised memory CD8+ T cells sorted from blood. The subset here: CD45RO+ cells pooled with CCR7-negative TemRA cells. In DNA form, the CDR3 reads TGTGCCAGCAGCTGGGGTGGAGGAAGCGGGAGTGTCGAGCAGTACTTC. Protein: CASSWGGGSGSVEQYF.